This T cell receptor (beta chain) was captured by sequencing in a study of T-cell memory formation after mild COVID-19. Between the trimmed V and J ends, which lost 6 bases and 16 bases, there was a span of 22 bases. The CDR3 consists of 13 residues. Germline-derived CDR1 and CDR2 are MNHEY and SVGAGI. TCRdb reanalysed the 5' RACE reads using MiXCR and keeps one entry per CDR3 protein. The table lists around 90,000 distinct CDR3 sequences, more than 10% of them singletons. General study findings and limits: Certain responding clones were present in pre-infection memory, suggesting participation of cross-reactive memory.

About this clonotype: The antigen remains unidentified.

J is TRBJ2-1 and V is TRBV6-5; D not resolved. The clonotype originates from an adult woman who had mild COVID-19 (a few samples of this study predate the infection). Cell type and time point are not known. Sequencing used PBMCs or a T cell subset sorted from them (not recorded which). For the CDR3, the DNA is TGTGCCAGCAGCTCTGACCGACGAGGTCCCCATTTCTTC. This codes for CASSSDRRGPHFF.